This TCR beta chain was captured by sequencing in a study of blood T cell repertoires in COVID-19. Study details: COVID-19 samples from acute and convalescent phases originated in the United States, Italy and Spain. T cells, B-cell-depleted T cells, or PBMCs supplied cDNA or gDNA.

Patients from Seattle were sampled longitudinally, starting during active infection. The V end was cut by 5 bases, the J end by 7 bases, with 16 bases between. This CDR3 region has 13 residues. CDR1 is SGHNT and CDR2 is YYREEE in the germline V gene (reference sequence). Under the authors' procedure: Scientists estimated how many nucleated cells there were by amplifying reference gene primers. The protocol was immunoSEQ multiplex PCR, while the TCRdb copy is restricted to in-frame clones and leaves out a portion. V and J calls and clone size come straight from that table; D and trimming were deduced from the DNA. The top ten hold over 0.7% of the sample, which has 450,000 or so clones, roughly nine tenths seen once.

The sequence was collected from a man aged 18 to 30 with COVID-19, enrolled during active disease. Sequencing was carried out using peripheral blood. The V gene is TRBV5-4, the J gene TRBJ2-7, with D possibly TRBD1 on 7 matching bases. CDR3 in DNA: TGTGCCAGCAGTTGGGACAGACGGGAGGAGCAGTACTTC. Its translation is CASSWDRREEQYF.